These T cell receptor beta chains were read from a single sample in a study of blood T cells in healthy people across ages. TCRdb reanalysed the 5' RACE reads using MiXCR and keeps one entry per CDR3 protein. The sample has around 870,000 distinct CDR3 sequences; more than 25% are singletons. Sequences were obtained from blood. These receptors were collected from a woman over 75 in good health. CDR3s include the opening cysteine and the closing phenylalanine or tryptophan. Each record gives: V gene, clone size, D gene, J gene, CDR3 protein, CDR3 DNA. D genes are given only for firm matches. Some rows have no size entry. The others give once, few or many, or a class for an expanded clone.

V: TRBV7-2
size: -
D: TRBD2
J: TRBJ2-2
CDR3: CASSPVSGGAAGELFF
DNA: TGTGCCAGCAGCCCCGTTAGCGGGGGGGCCGCCGGGGAGCTGTTTTTT

V: TRBV6-1
size: many
D: -
J: TRBJ2-7
CDR3: CASSPERVGNEQYF
DNA: TGTGCCAGCAGTCCAGAGAGGGTTGGGAACGAGCAGTACTTC

V: TRBV18
size: -
D: TRBD1
J: TRBJ2-1
CDR3: CASSPGTGGSNEQFF
DNA: TGTGCCAGCTCACCCGGGACAGGCGGTTCCAATGAGCAGTTCTTC

V: TRBV5-1
size: -
D: TRBD1
J: TRBJ2-3
CDR3: CASSRTGQSTDTQYF
DNA: TGCGCCAGCAGCCGGACAGGTCAGAGCACAGATACGCAGTATTTT

V: TRBV6-2/TRBV6-3
size: many
D: TRBD2
J: TRBJ2-5
CDR3: CASSYSEVWTSGGKETQYF
DNA: TGTGCCAGCAGTTACTCGGAGGTTTGGACTAGCGGGGGAAAAGAGACCCAGTACTTC

V: TRBV7-8
size: -
D: TRBD2
J: TRBJ2-1
CDR3: CASSSFGTSGGAYNEQFF
DNA: TGTGCCAGCAGCTCTTTCGGGACTAGCGGGGGGGCCTACAATGAGCAGTTCTTC

V: TRBV15
size: many
D: -
J: TRBJ2-5
CDR3: CATSRVGVGVSETQYF
DNA: TGTGCCACCAGCAGAGTAGGGGTGGGGGTCAGTGAGACCCAGTACTTC

V: TRBV19
size: -
D: -
J: TRBJ1-1
CDR3: CASNFRDGTEAFF
DNA: TGTGCCAGTAATTTCAGGGATGGCACTGAAGCTTTCTTT

V: TRBV20-1
size: many
D: TRBD1
J: TRBJ2-3
CDR3: CSAGLLGQGTDTQYF
DNA: TGCAGTGCTGGATTATTAGGACAGGGGACAGATACGCAGTATTTT

V: TRBV5-1
size: many
D: -
J: TRBJ1-4
CDR3: CASSGGIGEKLFF
DNA: TGCGCCAGCAGCGGGGGCATAGGTGAAAAACTGTTTTTT

V: TRBV28
size: -
D: -
J: TRBJ1-4
CDR3: CASSTPRQGEDEKLFF
DNA: TGTGCCAGCAGCACGCCACGTCAGGGTGAGGATGAAAAACTGTTTTTT

V: TRBV6-5
size: few
D: TRBD1
J: TRBJ1-4
CDR3: CASSRQGANEKLFF
DNA: TGTGCCAGCAGTAGACAGGGGGCTAATGAAAAACTGTTTTTT

V: TRBV6-2/TRBV6-3
size: many
D: -
J: TRBJ1-2
CDR3: CASSSSGYRYGYTF
DNA: -

V: TRBV6-6
size: many
D: -
J: TRBJ2-5
CDR3: CASSAPGGGASGETQYF
DNA: TGTGCCAGCAGTGCCCCAGGGGGGGGGGCGTCTGGAGAGACCCAGTACTTC

V: TRBV6-5
size: few
D: TRBD2
J: TRBJ2-3
CDR3: CASSYGLAGGYTQYF
DNA: TGTGCCAGCAGTTACGGACTAGCGGGGGGGTATACGCAGTATTTT

V: TRBV9
size: few
D: TRBD1
J: TRBJ1-2
CDR3: CASSVDVLGTGFGYTF
DNA: TGTGCCAGCAGCGTAGATGTGTTGGGGACAGGGTTTGGCTACACCTTC

V: TRBV4-3
size: many
D: TRBD2
J: TRBJ2-1
CDR3: CASSQEGLAGVPSSYNEQFF
DNA: TGCGCCAGCAGCCAAGAAGGACTAGCGGGGGTCCCAAGCTCCTACAATGAGCAGTTCTTC

V: TRBV7-9
size: many
D: TRBD1
J: TRBJ2-7
CDR3: CASSHGDSTYEQYF
DNA: TGTGCCAGCAGCCACGGGGACAGCACCTACGAGCAGTACTTC

V: TRBV11-1
size: many
D: -
J: TRBJ2-5
CDR3: CASSFGYQETQYF
DNA: TGTGCCAGCAGCTTCGGTTATCAAGAGACCCAGTACTTC

V: TRBV6-1
size: many
D: TRBD2
J: TRBJ2-3
CDR3: CASSVAGTSTDTQYF
DNA: TGTGCCAGCAGCGTAGCGGGGACCTCCACAGATACGCAGTATTTT

V: TRBV20-1
size: few
D: TRBD2
J: TRBJ2-3
CDR3: CSARDRLAGADTQYF
DNA: TGCAGTGCTAGAGATAGACTAGCGGGAGCCGATACGCAGTATTTT

V: TRBV5-1
size: -
D: -
J: TRBJ2-6
CDR3: CASSLGDIPGANVRTF
DNA: TGCGCCAGCAGCTTGGGGGACATTCCCGGGGCCAACGTCCGGACTTTC

V: TRBV20-1
size: -
D: -
J: TRBJ1-6
CDR3: CSASKPGEMVILHF
DNA: TGCAGTGCTAGTAAGCCAGGGGAAATGGTGATCCTCCACTTT

V: TRBV7-2
size: -
D: TRBD1
J: TRBJ1-6
CDR3: CASSLGTGLTPLHF
DNA: TGTGCCAGCAGCTTAGGGACAGGGTTGACACCCCTCCACTTT

V: TRBV6-5
size: many
D: TRBD1
J: TRBJ1-2
CDR3: CASSWDRKASGYTF
DNA: TGTGCCAGCAGTTGGGACAGAAAGGCAAGTGGCTACACCTTC

V: TRBV9
size: many
D: TRBD1
J: TRBJ2-6
CDR3: CASSVGDRTSGANVLTF
DNA: TGTGCCAGCAGCGTAGGGGACAGGACCTCTGGGGCCAACGTCCTGACTTTC